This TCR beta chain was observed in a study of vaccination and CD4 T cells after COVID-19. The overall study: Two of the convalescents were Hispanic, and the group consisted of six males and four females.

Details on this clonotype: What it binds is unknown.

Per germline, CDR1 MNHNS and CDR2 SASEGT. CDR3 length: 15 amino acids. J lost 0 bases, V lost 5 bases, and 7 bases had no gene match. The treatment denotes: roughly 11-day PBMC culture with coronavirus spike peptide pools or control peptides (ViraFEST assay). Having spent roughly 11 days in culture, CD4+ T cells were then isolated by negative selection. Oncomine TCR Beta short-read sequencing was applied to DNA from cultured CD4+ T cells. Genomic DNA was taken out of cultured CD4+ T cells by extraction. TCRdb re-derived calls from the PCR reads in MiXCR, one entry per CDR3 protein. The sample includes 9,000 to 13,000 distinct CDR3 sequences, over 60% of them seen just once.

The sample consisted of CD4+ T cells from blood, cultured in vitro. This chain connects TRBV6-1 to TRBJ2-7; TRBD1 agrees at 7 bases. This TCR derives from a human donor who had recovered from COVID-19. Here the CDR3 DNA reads TGTGCCAGCAGTCTAACCGACAGGGCCTCCTACGAGCAGTACTTC. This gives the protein CASSLTDRASYEQYF.